Listed here is a single T cell receptor beta chain. This CDR3 is built from 15 residues. Naive CD8 cells comprised CD45RO-negative, CCR7-positively selected cells, excluding terminally differentiated effector memory CD45RA+ cells. Sequencing used immunoSEQ multiplex PCR; TCRdb keeps in-frame clones, though not all of them. This sample yields 2 million to 2.5 million clones, of which about 95% are seen a single time; about 1.1% belongs to the top ten. These data belong to a study of shared clonotypes between healthy human individuals. The J gene is TRBJ2-2, the V gene TRBV21-1; the table's D call TRBD2 went unverified against the DNA. TRBV21-1 is a listed pseudogene. The receptor comes from a man aged 18 to 30 in good health. The sample taken for sequencing was naive CD8+ T cells sorted from blood. The CDR3 protein is CASSPRRGRTGELFF. The CDR3 coding sequence is TGTGCCAGCAGCCCCCGCCGGGGAAGGACCGGGGAGCTGTTTTTT.